These 14 T cell receptor beta chains were sequenced from one sample in a study of T-cell reconstitution after alpha-beta-depleted transplantation in children. Preparation of the TCRbeta library was carried out with unique molecular identifiers. TCRdb fed the PCR reads into MiXCR, producing one record per CDR3 protein. The table shows some 520,000 distinct CDR3 sequences, with roughly 33% occurring only once. The starting material was PBMCs from the stem cell graft donor, obtained from the stem cell graft. The receptor set was obtained from a human donor who donated a stem cell graft to a child with aplastic anemia.

This rearrangement joins TRBV29-1 to TRBJ1-1; D unresolved. CDR1 is SQVTM and CDR2 is ANQGSEA in the germline V gene. V gave up 6 bases and J gave up 4 bases, with 15 bases separating them. The CDR3 covers 13 residues. CDR3 sequence reads: CSVAGRWSTEAFF. CDR3 DNA: TGCAGCGTCGCGGGCAGGTGGAGCACTGAAGCTTTCTTT.

This clonotype was observed a few times. This sequence joins TRBV29-1 and TRBJ2-1, with 9 bases lining up with TRBD2. V was clipped by 3 bases and J by 4 bases; unmatched bases: 7. Germline V gene data show CDR1 as SQVTM and CDR2 as ANQGSEA. The CDR3 contains 15 residues. The DNA of the CDR3 is TGCAGCGTTGAGGTCCTAGCGGGGCAATACAATGAGCAGTTCTTC. Its protein is CSVEVLAGQYNEQFF.

The chain joins TRBV20-1 to TRBJ1-6; a weak D match, TRBD1 (5 bases). V lost 0 bases, J lost 2 bases, and 14 bases lay in between. The CDR3 is 17 residues long. Germline V lookup: CDR1 DFQATT, CDR2 SNEGSKA (reference sequence). CDR3 in DNA: TGCAGTGCTAGAGATCTGGGGGTGGGACCCTATAATTCACCCCTCCACTTT. This sequence encodes CSARDLGVGPYNSPLHF.

The chain combines TRBV3-1 with TRBJ2-1, with 9 bases fitting TRBD2. The length of the CDR3 is 19 residues. Germline V gene lookup returns CDR1 LGHDT and CDR2 YNNKEL (reference sequence). The trim removed 4 bases at V and 8 bases at J, leaving 21 bases unmatched. CDR3 sequence reads: CASSPPPRVASGKLDEQFF. The CDR3 DNA reads TGTGCCAGCAGCCCCCCTCCGCGCGTGGCTAGCGGGAAGTTGGATGAGCAGTTCTTC.

This rearrangement joins TRBV2 to TRBJ2-1, with TRBD1 matching over 9 bases. CDR1 SNHLY and CDR2 FYNNEI come from the germline V gene. There are 13 residues in the CDR3. The trim removed 8 bases at V and 4 bases at J, leaving 3 bases unmatched. The CDR3 here is CASSGTGYNEQFF. CDR3 sequence (DNA): TGTGCCAGCTCCGGGACAGGGTACAATGAGCAGTTCTTC.

This clonotype was picked up one time. Likely a read error: the CDR3 ends without its conserved phenylalanine or tryptophan. The chain recombines TRBV12-3 or TRBV12-4 with TRBJ2-1; TRBD2 is a possible D gene (6 bases). The germline V and J ends were trimmed by 4 bases and 3 bases, with 16 bases remaining between them. The length of the CDR3 is 16 residues. The CDR3 nucleotides read TGTGCCAGCAGTTCTGGGGAGGTCTTGCGCTACAATGAGCAGTTCTTG. This translates into CASSSGEVLRYNEQFL.

The gene calls are TRBV5-1 and TRBJ2-7; either TRBD1 or TRBD2 may fit D (5 bases each). The CDR3 is 13 amino acids. V was clipped by 3 bases and J by 2 bases, with 9 bases between them. Germline assignment: CDR1 SGHRS and CDR2 YFSETQ. The CDR3 protein is CASSWGRTYEQYV. The DNA for the CDR3 is TGCGCCAGCAGCTGGGGACGGACCTACGAGCAGTACGTC.

The CDR3 coding sequence is TGTGCCAGCGCCGACCTGCCTCGGGCGAGGGGTAATCAGCCCCAGCATTTT. Protein: CASADLPRARGNQPQHF. The chain has TRBV14 and TRBJ1-5; possible D gene TRBD1, 5 bases. Germline values: CDR1 SGHDN, CDR2 FVKESK. Trimming cost V 8 bases and J 4 bases, with 24 bases left between them. CDR3 length: 17 amino acids.

This chain joins TRBV15 and TRBJ1-1; D is unclear. Germline V lookup: CDR1 LNHNV, CDR2 YYDKDF (reference sequence). The CDR3 length is 15 residues. Trimming stripped 1 base from V and 1 base from J, with 10 bases between. The CDR3 DNA is TGTGCCACCAGCAGAGGCCGAGACAAGAACACTGAAGCTTTCTTT. Protein sequence: CATSRGRDKNTEAFF.

The gene calls are TRBV7-6 and TRBJ1-1; the D gene is possibly TRBD1 (5 bases). The germline V gene encodes CDR1 SGHVS and CDR2 FNYEAQ. The CDR3 has 16 residues. V shed 5 bases and J shed 0 bases, with 16 bases lying between them. The CDR3 protein is CASSPGTDVMNTEAFF. The DNA for the CDR3 is TGTGCCAGCAGCCCAGGGACGGACGTAATGAACACTGAAGCTTTCTTT.

This clonotype was observed a handful of times. The rearrangement joins TRBV5-8 to TRBJ2-3; D gene uncertain. CDR3 length equals 12 residues. V was cut by 2 bases and J by 6 bases, with 7 bases left in between. Germline V gives CDR1 SGHTS, CDR2 YDEGEE. CDR3: CASSFNGDTQYF. The CDR3 DNA sequence: TGTGCCAGCAGCTTTAACGGGGATACGCAGTATTTT.

The rearrangement links TRBV7-9 to TRBJ2-5, with 9 bases identical to TRBD1. After removal of 5 bases from V and 3 bases from J, the junction contained 10 bases not matched to a gene. This CDR3 is 16 amino acids long. Germline CDR1 reads SEHNR; CDR2 reads FQNEAQ (reference sequence). CDR3 DNA: TGTGCCAGCAGCCCTCCGACAGGGGGGGATGAAGAGACCCAGTACTTC. This sequence encodes CASSPPTGGDEETQYF.

Only a few counts were recorded for this clonotype. The chain links TRBV12-3 or TRBV12-4 to TRBJ1-5, with TRBD1 identical over 9 bases. This CDR3 has 15 residues. J gave up 4 bases and V 5 bases, and 6 bases lay outside the gene matches. CDR3 in amino acids: CASSPTDRGNQPQHF. The CDR3 DNA is TGTGCCAGCAGTCCAACGGACAGGGGTAATCAGCCCCAGCATTTT.

This chain connects TRBV20-1 to TRBJ2-1; TRBD2 agrees at 7 bases. V lost 0 bases and J lost 12; bases outside the gene matches: 8. CDR3 size: 13 residues. Germline CDR1 and CDR2: DFQATT and SNEGSKA (reference sequence). As DNA, the CDR3 is TGCAGTGCTAGAGATAGGGCGGGGGTGGGGCAGTTCTTC. Translated: CSARDRAGVGQFF.